Listed below are T cell receptor beta chains from one sample, sequenced in a study of blood T cell repertoires in COVID-19. Method: immunoSEQ multiplex PCR; TCRdb's copy keeps in-frame clones and lacks some. Of under 55,000 clones in the sample, about 80% were seen once. The sample consisted of peripheral blood. These receptors were taken from a man aged 65-85 years with acute or convalescent COVID-19. Both conserved end residues are part of each CDR3. A D gene is named only where the DNA matches it firmly.

CDR3: CASSLTSGANQPQHF
J: TRBJ1-5
V: TRBV7-2
D: NA

CDR3: CASSTGTSAAPGTQYF
J: TRBJ2-5
V: TRBV11-3
D: TRBD2

CDR3: CASSPQGDRFAGELFF
J: TRBJ2-2
V: TRBV6-6
D: TRBD1

CDR3: CASSLKYSGGMYNEQFF
J: TRBJ2-1
V: TRBV7-8
D: TRBD1

CDR3: CAWMPKRVTEAFF
J: TRBJ1-1
V: TRBV30
D: NA

CDR3: CASRTTSTGGRETQYF
J: TRBJ2-5
V: TRBV6-6
D: TRBD1

CDR3: CSASSTTGGLAVYEQYF
J: TRBJ2-7
V: TRBV20-1
D: TRBD2

CDR3: CASSQVPGGNYGYTF
J: TRBJ1-2
V: TRBV3-1/TRBV3-2
D: NA

CDR3: CASSLNRGQGAGQYF
J: TRBJ2-7
V: TRBV28
D: TRBD1

CDR3: CASKRDRVLNEQFF
J: TRBJ2-1
V: TRBV6-5
D: TRBD1